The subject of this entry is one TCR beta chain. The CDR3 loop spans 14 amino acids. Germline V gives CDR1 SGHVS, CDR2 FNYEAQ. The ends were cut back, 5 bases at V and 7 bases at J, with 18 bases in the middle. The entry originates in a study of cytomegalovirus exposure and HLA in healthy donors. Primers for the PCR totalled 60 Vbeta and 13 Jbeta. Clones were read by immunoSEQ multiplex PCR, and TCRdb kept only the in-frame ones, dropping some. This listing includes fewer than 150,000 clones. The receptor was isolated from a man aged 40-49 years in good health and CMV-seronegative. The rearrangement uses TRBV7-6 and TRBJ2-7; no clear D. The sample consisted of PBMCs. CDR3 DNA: TGTGCCAGCAGCCCAAGTAACAGTGCACGAGAGCAGTACTTC. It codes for CASSPSNSAREQYF.